One and the same sample provided the 13 T cell receptor beta chains below, sequenced in a study of T cells in Graves' hyperthyroidism and ophthalmopathy (dated by TCRdb to about 2019). Library preparation employed multiplex PCR. The sample was run on an Illumina HiSeq 2000. TCR beta CDR3 regions were amplified from RNA transcripts. The TCR CDR3 was subjected to a first round of RT-PCR using the HTBI primer set and the Qiagen OneStep RT-PCR kit. The public reads were reprocessed in TCRdb via fastp at Q25 and MiXCR, keeping in-frame beta chains. Rows merge per CDR3 protein into single entries with the most common DNA and genes. The sample table contains hundreds of thousands of distinct CDR3 sequences; only one count was recorded for over 15% of them. The ten largest account for 18% of the sample. Sequencing used blood. All receptors come from a woman aged 18 to 35 with Graves' hyperthyroidism.

This clonotype was counted at least ten times. This chain's CDR3 is CASSYTPGVGTQYF. CDR3 nucleotides: TGTGCCAGCAGTTATACACCCGGAGTAGGTACGCAGTATTTT. The V call is TRBV6-2 or TRBV6-3, the J call TRBJ2-3; D gene ambiguous. The CDR3 is 14 residues long. CDR1 MNHEY and CDR2 SVGEGT come from the germline V gene. V was pared by 3 bases and J by 8 bases, with 15 bases between.

In this sample, this clonotype turned up many times. This sequence joins TRBV24-1 and TRBJ2-2; possibly TRBD1 for D (5 bases). Per germline, CDR1 KGHDR and CDR2 SFDVKD. CDR3 length equals 14 residues. V was pared by 2 bases and J by 7 bases, with 10 bases between. The CDR3 is CATSDSTVFGELFF. In DNA, the CDR3 is TGTGCCACCAGTGATTCGACAGTGTTCGGGGAGCTGTTTTTT.

At least ten counts were recorded for this clonotype. V and J are TRBV7-9 and TRBJ2-5; 15 bases are a match to TRBD2. V dropped 4 bases and J dropped 4; count of bases not matched to a gene: 1. The CDR3 consists of 15 residues. The germline V gene encodes CDR1 SEHNR and CDR2 FQNEAQ (reference sequence). The CDR3 nucleotides read TGTGCCAGCAGCTCGGGACTAGCGGGAGGAGAGACCCAGTACTTC. This sequence encodes CASSSGLAGGETQYF.

This clonotype turned up a few times. The chain uses TRBV4-3 and TRBJ2-6; no clear D gene. This CDR3 is 17 amino acids long. V was shortened by 1 base and J by 0 bases, with 10 bases between the two germline ends. Germline loops: CDR1 LGHNA, CDR2 YSLEER. CDR3 amino acids: CASSQVQSNSGANVLTF. The CDR3 DNA is TGCGCCAGCAGCCAAGTACAGTCGAACTCTGGGGCCAACGTCCTGACTTTC.

This clonotype was seen many times. V is TRBV20-1 and J is TRBJ2-7; 11 bases are a match to TRBD1. The trim removed 0 bases at V and 3 bases at J, leaving 1 base unmatched. There are 14 residues in the CDR3. Germline V gene sequence: CDR1 DFQATT, CDR2 SNEGSKA (reference sequence). CDR3 sequence reads: CSARDGTGGYEQYF. CDR3 sequence (DNA): TGCAGTGCTAGAGATGGGACAGGGGGCTACGAGCAGTACTTC.

This clonotype was counted many times. The J gene is TRBJ2-1, the V gene TRBV5-1; 13 bases are a match to TRBD2. CDR3 length: 15 amino acids. Unmatched junction bases numbered 6, after V lost 2 bases and J lost 10 bases. The germline CDR1 and CDR2 sequences are SGHRS and YFSETQ. CDR3 loop: CASSLGLAGESEQFF. CDR3 DNA sequence: TGCGCCAGCAGCTTAGGACTAGCGGGAGAGAGCGAGCAGTTCTTC. The whole variable domain, remainder taken from reference TRBV5-1 and TRBJ2-1, is KAGVTQTPRYLIKTRGQQVTLSCSPISGHRSVSWYQQTPGQGLQFLFEYFSETQRNKGNFPGRFSGRQFSNSRSEMNVSTLELGDSALYLCASSLGLAGESEQFFGPGTRLTVL.

In DNA form, the CDR3 reads TGTGCCAGCAGTGACCAAGGGGGCGGCATATATGGCTACACCTTC. Translating it yields CASSDQGGGIYGYTF. V and J are TRBV25-1 and TRBJ1-2, with 7 bases that match TRBD1. CDR3 length equals 15 residues. The J segment lost 5 bases and the V segment lost 3 bases, leaving 9 bases of the junction unmatched. Germline V gene sequence: CDR1 MGHDK, CDR2 SYGVNS.

This clonotype was observed at least ten times. This sequence joins TRBV6-1 and TRBJ2-7; D might be TRBD1 (5 bases). The CDR3 length is 13 residues. Germline CDR1 reads MNHNS; CDR2 reads SASEGT. Deletions cut 5 bases from V and 3 bases from J, with 11 bases between. The CDR3 nucleotides read TGTGCCAGCAGTCCGGACACCATCTACGAGCAGTACTTC. This encodes CASSPDTIYEQYF.

In the case of this clonotype: A much larger clone differs by one base, so this may be a read error. The chain carries TRBV7-2 and TRBJ2-1, with 7 bases lining up with TRBD2. Per the germline V gene, CDR1 is SGHTA and CDR2 is FQGNSA. The CDR3 totals 19 residues. The CDR3, as DNA: TGTGCCAGCAGCTCGTCGACTAGCTGGAGGTTCGACTCCTACAGTGAGCAGTTCTTC. The encoded protein is CASSSSTSWRFDSYSEQFF.

With respect to this clonotype: A read error may be the cause here, since a much bigger clone is one base away. The V call is TRBV7-2, the J call TRBJ1-4; no firm D call. The germline V gene encodes CDR1 SGHTA and CDR2 FQGNSA. The CDR3 totals 14 residues. As DNA, the CDR3 is TGTGCCAGCACCTTATTAGGGAGGGATGAAAAACTGTTTTTT. Amino acid sequence: CASTLLGRDEKLFF.

The rearrangement uses TRBV24-1 and TRBJ1-2; D is possibly TRBD1 (6 bases). The germline V and J ends were trimmed by 6 bases and 4 bases, with 11 bases remaining between them. The germline CDR1 and CDR2 sequences are KGHDR and SFDVKD. CDR3 length: 13 amino acids. The CDR3 coding sequence is TGTGCCACCAGTAAGGGGGTCGGCTATGGCTACACCTTC. Protein product: CATSKGVGYGYTF.

A few counts support this clonotype. One end of the junction varies from germline; a read error may be responsible. The CDR3 DNA reads as TGTGCCAACAGTTTGAAACGGACCTACGAGCAGTACTTC. This sequence encodes CANSLKRTYEQYF. V and J are TRBV12-3 or TRBV12-4 and TRBJ2-7, with no clear D. The CDR3 is made up of 13 amino acids.

This clonotype has a count of ten or more. The CDR3 sequence is CASSLASAGGFEQYF. DNA of the CDR3: TGTGCCAGCAGTTTAGCGTCGGCAGGTGGATTCGAGCAGTACTTC. This sequence joins TRBV12-3 or TRBV12-4 and TRBJ2-7, with D unresolved. This CDR3 is built from 15 residues. The germline V and J ends were trimmed by 0 bases and 6 bases, with 15 bases remaining between them.